These T cell receptor beta chains were read from a single sample in a study of shared clonotypes between healthy human individuals. Libraries were prepared by immunoSEQ multiplex PCR; TCRdb keeps only in-frame clonotypes and omits some of them. Seen here are over a million clones, about 70% observed once, and the top ten hold approximately 1.5%. The source material was memory CD4+ T cells sorted from blood. The receptors were sampled from a man aged 18-30 years in good health. The CDR3 runs from the conserved cysteine through the conserved F or W. D genes are given only for firm matches. Size tells how often a clone was seen (once, few, many) or the class of an expanded clone, and some rows leave it out.

d_gene	v_gene	abundance	j_gene	CDR3nt	CDR3aa
NA	TRBV11-3	once	TRBJ2-1	TGTGCCAGCAGCTTAAAGGAGGGAGTGAAAGTAGGTGAGCAGTTCTTC	CASSLKEGVKVGEQFF
NA	TRBV6-1	few	TRBJ1-1	TGTGCCAGCAGGTCTGGGGCTTGGATCACTGAAGCTTTCTTT	CASRSGAWITEAFF
TRBD1	TRBV5-4	NA	TRBJ2-7	TGTGCCAGCAGCAAAGGGACAGGGGGCGGCCTTGACGAGCAGTACTTC	CASSKGTGGGLDEQYF
TRBD1	TRBV7-9	NA	TRBJ1-1	TGTGCCAGCAGCCGCATGACAGGGGGGACTGAAGCTTTCTTT	CASSRMTGGTEAFF
TRBD1	TRBV7-2	NA	TRBJ1-5	TGTGCCAGCAGCGACAGGGGGGGGGATCAGCCCCAGCATTTT	CASSDRGGDQPQHF
NA	TRBV6-1	NA	TRBJ2-3	TGTGCCAGCACTAGGGTCCCAACCACAGATACGCAGTATTTT	CASTRVPTTDTQYF
NA	TRBV19	few	TRBJ1-6	TGTGCCAGTAACTCCAACGACCTCACAAATTCACCCCTCCACTTT	CASNSNDLTNSPLHF
NA	TRBV11-2	NA	TRBJ1-1	TGTGCCAGCAGACTCCAATCTCAGGGGTACGGTGAAGCTTTCTTT	CASRLQSQGYGEAFF
NA	TRBV7-9	NA	TRBJ1-1	TGTGCCAGCAGCCGCGACGGACAGTCGCGGACTGAAGCTTTCTTT	CASSRDGQSRTEAFF
NA	TRBV6-6	many	TRBJ1-5	TGTGCCAGCAGCCGCGCCGGGGATGGCAATCAGCCCCAGCATTTT	CASSRAGDGNQPQHF
NA	TRBV7-9	NA	TRBJ1-1	TGTGCCAGCAGCTTCCGGGGGAACCCTGAAGCTTTCTTT	CASSFRGNPEAFF
NA	TRBV7-8	NA	TRBJ1-2	TGTGCCAGCAGCTTAGGTCGAATCTCTGGCTACACCTTC	CASSLGRISGYTF
NA	TRBV5-1	NA	TRBJ2-3	TGCGCCAGCAGCATAGGACAGTTTAGCACAGATACGCAGTATTTT	CASSIGQFSTDTQYF
NA	TRBV2	NA	TRBJ2-4	TGTGCCAGCAGTGAAGGAGTAACGGCGGACATTCAGTACTTC	CASSEGVTADIQYF
TRBD2	TRBV7-2	NA	TRBJ2-7	TGTGCCAGCACCGTTAGCGGGGGGTACGAGCAGTACTTC	CASTVSGGYEQYF
TRBD1	TRBV10-3	NA	TRBJ2-7	TGTGCCACGCGGTCCACGGGACAGGGTACCTACGAGCAGTACTTC	CATRSTGQGTYEQYF
TRBD1	TRBV6-1	NA	TRBJ2-7	TGTGCCAGCAGTCCCCGGGACAGGAGCTCCTACGAGCAGTACTTC	CASSPRDRSSYEQYF
TRBD2	TRBV5-5	NA	TRBJ2-7	TGTGCCAGCAGCATATCTGGCGGGGGAATTTACGAGCAGTACTTC	CASSISGGGIYEQYF
TRBD2	TRBV18	NA	TRBJ2-3	TGTGCCAGCTCACGGCTGGAACTAGCGGGCACAGATACGCAGTATTTT	CASSRLELAGTDTQYF
NA	TRBV30	NA	TRBJ1-6	TGTGCCTGGGGCCGGGACGGAAATTCACCCCTCCACTTT	CAWGRDGNSPLHF
NA	TRBV27	NA	TRBJ2-5	TGTGCCAGCAGTACACCCTCCGGGACGGTCAGGGCCCAGTACTTC	CASSTPSGTVRAQYF
NA	TRBV29-1	NA	TRBJ2-7	TGCAGCGTTGAGGGATTTGCCTACGAGCAGTACTTC	CSVEGFAYEQYF
NA	TRBV27	NA	TRBJ1-5	TGTGCCAGTTCTATTGTACCATTGGGGGGCAATCAGCCCCAGCATTTT	CASSIVPLGGNQPQHF
NA	TRBV9	NA	TRBJ2-1	TGTGCCAGCAGCGTAGGGGGGGAGAATGCGGGTGAGCAGTTCTTC	CASSVGGENAGEQFF
TRBD2	TRBV18	NA	TRBJ2-7	TGTGCCAGCTCACTGGTTTCTCTTGCGGGAGCGGGCGACGAGCAGTACTTC	CASSLVSLAGAGDEQYF
NA	TRBV30	NA	TRBJ2-2	TGTGCCTGGAGTTCTACAGCTACCGGGGAGCTGTTTTTT	CAWSSTATGELFF
TRBD2	TRBV18	few	TRBJ2-5	TGTGCCAGCTCACCGACCTCTAGCGGCCCAGGTCGAGAGACCCAGTACTTC	CASSPTSSGPGRETQYF
TRBD1	TRBV27	NA	TRBJ2-7	TGTGCCAGCAGTCTCGCGGGATCAAGACAGGGGGCTTTTTTCTACGAGCAGTACTTC	CASSLAGSRQGAFFYEQYF
TRBD1	TRBV9	once	TRBJ1-1	TGTGCCAGCAGCACAGGGGACCCTTTTAACACTGAAGCTTTCTTT	CASSTGDPFNTEAFF
TRBD1	TRBV2	NA	TRBJ2-7	TGTGCCAGCAGCGCCGACAGGGAATCCTACGAGCAGTACTTC	CASSADRESYEQYF
NA	TRBV21-1	few	TRBJ2-7	TGTGCCAGCAGCCCCCCCTATGAACGCCGGGAAGACCGTTGCTACGAGCAGTACTTC	CASSPPYERREDRCYEQYF
NA	TRBV10-2	NA	TRBJ2-3	TGCGCCAGCAGTGGGGACACAGATACGCAGTATTTT	CASSGDTDTQYF
NA	TRBV11-2	NA	TRBJ1-1	TGTGCCAGCAGCTTAGTGTCATCCCGACAGAACACTGAAGCTTTCTTT	CASSLVSSRQNTEAFF
NA	TRBV5-6	NA	TRBJ1-2	TGTGCCAGCAGCTTGATAGGGGCGTTAGGCTACACCTTC	CASSLIGALGYTF
NA	TRBV12-5	NA	TRBJ2-5	TGTGCTAGTGGTTTGGGACCGAACCAAGAGACCCAGTACTTC	CASGLGPNQETQYF
TRBD2	TRBV9	NA	TRBJ2-7	TGTGCCAGCAGCGATAAAGCGGGAGGGCCCTCCGAGCAGTACTTC	CASSDKAGGPSEQYF
TRBD1	TRBV5-4	NA	TRBJ2-7	TGTGCCAGCAGCTCGACAGGGAACCACGAGCAGTACTTC	CASSSTGNHEQYF
NA	TRBV28	NA	TRBJ2-7	TGTGCCAGCAGTCCCCCGGGACACTTCTACGAGCAGTACTTC	CASSPPGHFYEQYF
NA	TRBV19	few	TRBJ1-2	TGTGCCAGTACTACAGAGTATGGCTACACCTTC	CASTTEYGYTF
NA	TRBV5-6	NA	TRBJ2-1	TGTGCCAGCAGCGAGGGACATAAATACTCCTACAATGAGCAGTTCTTC	CASSEGHKYSYNEQFF
TRBD1	TRBV30	few	TRBJ1-4	TGTGCCTGGAGTGCCGGGACAGGGCATGAAAAACTGTTTTTT	CAWSAGTGHEKLFF